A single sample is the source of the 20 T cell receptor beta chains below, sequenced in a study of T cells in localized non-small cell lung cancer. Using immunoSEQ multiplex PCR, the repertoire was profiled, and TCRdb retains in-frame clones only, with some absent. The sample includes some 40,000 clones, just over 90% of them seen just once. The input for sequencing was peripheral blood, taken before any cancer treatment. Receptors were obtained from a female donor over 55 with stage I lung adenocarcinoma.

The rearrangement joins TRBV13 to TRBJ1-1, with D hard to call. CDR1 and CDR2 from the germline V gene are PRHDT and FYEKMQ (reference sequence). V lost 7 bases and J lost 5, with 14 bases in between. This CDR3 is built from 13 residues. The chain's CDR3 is CASNRQGKTEAFF. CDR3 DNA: TGTGCCAGCAACCGACAAGGCAAGACTGAAGCTTTCTTT.

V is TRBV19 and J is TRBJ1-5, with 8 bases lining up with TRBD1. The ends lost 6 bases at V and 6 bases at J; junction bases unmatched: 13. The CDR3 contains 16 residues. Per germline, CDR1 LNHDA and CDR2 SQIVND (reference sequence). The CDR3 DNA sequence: TGTGCCAGTAGGGAACAGGGGGGACGGCGAGTTCAGCCCCAGCATTTT. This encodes CASREQGGRRVQPQHF.

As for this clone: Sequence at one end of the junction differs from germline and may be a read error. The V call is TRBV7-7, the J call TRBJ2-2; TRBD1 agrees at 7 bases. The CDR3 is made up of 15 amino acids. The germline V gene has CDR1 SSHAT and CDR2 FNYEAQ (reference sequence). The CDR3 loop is CASSPDRLFPGELFF. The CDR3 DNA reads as TGTGCTAGCAGCCCGGACAGGCTCTTCCCCGGGGAGCTGTTTTTT.

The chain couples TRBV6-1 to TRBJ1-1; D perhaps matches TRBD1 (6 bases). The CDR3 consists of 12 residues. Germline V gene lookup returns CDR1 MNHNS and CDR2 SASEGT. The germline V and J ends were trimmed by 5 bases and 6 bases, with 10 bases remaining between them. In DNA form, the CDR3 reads TGTGCCAGCAGTTGGGAGGGGGCTGAAGCTTTCTTT. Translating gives CASSWEGAEAFF.

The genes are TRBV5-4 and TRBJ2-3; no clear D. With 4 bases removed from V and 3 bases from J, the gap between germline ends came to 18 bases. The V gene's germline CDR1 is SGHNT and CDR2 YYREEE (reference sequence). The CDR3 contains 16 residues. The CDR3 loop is CASSPTRPHGTDTQYF. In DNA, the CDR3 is TGTGCCAGCAGCCCGACCCGGCCCCACGGGACAGATACGCAGTATTTT.

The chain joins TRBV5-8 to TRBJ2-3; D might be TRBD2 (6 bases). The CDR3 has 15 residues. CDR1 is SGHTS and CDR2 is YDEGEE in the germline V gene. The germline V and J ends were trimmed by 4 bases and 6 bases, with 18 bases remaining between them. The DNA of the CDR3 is TGTGCCAGCAGCGCGGGACGCCGCGCGGAGGATACGCAGTATTTT. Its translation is CASSAGRRAEDTQYF.

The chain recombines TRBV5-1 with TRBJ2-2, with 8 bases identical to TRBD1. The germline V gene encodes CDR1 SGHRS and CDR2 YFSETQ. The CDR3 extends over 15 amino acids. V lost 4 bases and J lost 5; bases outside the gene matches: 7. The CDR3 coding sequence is TGCGCCAGCAGCAGTCAGGGGGCAGGGACCGGGGAGCTGTTTTTT. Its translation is CASSSQGAGTGELFF.

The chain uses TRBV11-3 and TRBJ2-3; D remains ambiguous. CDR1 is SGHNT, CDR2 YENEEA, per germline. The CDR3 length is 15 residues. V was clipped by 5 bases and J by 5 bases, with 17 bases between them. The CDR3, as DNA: TGTGCCAGCAGCAGCAGTTCTCTAGGAATAGATACGCAGTATTTT. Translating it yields CASSSSSLGIDTQYF.

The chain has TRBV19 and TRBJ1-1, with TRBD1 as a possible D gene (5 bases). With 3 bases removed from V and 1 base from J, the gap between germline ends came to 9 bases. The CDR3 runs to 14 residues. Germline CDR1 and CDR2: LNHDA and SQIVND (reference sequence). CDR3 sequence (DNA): TGTGCCAGTAGTATCCCCGGACAGAACACTGAAGCTTTCTTT. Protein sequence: CASSIPGQNTEAFF.

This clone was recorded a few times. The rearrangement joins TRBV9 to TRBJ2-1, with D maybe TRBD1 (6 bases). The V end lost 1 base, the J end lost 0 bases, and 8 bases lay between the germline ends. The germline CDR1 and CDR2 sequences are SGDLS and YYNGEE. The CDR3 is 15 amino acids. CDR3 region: CASSVRDISYNEQFF. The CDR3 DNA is TGTGCCAGCAGCGTAAGGGACATCTCCTACAATGAGCAGTTCTTC.

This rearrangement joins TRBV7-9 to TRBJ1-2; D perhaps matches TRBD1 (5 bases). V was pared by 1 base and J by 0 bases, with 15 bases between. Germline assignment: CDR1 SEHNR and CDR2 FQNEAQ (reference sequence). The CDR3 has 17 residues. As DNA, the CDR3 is TGTGCCAGCAGCTTAGTATCAGGAGGGGTTACTAACTATGGCTACACCTTC. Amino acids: CASSLVSGGVTNYGYTF. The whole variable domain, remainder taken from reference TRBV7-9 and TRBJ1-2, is DTGVSQNPRHKITKRGQNVTFRCDPISEHNRLYWYRQTLGQGPEFLTYFQNEAQLEKSRLLSDRFSAERPKGSFSTLEIQRTEQGDSAMYLCASSLVSGGVTNYGYTFGSGTRLTVV.

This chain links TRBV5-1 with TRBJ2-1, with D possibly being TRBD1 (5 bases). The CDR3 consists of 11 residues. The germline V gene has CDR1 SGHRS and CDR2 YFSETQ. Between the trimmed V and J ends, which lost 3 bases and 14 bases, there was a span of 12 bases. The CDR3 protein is CASSSGQGEFF. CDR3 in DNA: TGCGCCAGCAGCTCTGGCCAGGGTGAGTTCTTC.

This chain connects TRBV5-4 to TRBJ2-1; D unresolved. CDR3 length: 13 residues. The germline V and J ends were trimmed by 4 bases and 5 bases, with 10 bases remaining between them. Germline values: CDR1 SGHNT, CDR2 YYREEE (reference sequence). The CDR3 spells CASSRTENNEQFF. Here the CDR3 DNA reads TGTGCCAGCAGCCGGACGGAAAACAATGAGCAGTTCTTC.

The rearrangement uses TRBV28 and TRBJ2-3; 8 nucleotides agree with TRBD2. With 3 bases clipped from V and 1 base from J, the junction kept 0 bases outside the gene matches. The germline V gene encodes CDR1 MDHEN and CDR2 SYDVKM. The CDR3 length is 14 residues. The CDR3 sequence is CASSFSGGTDTQYF. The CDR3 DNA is TGTGCCAGCAGTTTTAGCGGGGGCACAGATACGCAGTATTTT. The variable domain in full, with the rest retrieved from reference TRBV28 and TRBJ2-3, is DVKVTQSSRYLVKRTGEKVFLECVQDMDHENMFWYRQDPGLGLRLIYFSYDVKMKEKGDIPEGYSVSREKKERFSLILESASTNQTSMYLCASSFSGGTDTQYFGPGTRLTVL.

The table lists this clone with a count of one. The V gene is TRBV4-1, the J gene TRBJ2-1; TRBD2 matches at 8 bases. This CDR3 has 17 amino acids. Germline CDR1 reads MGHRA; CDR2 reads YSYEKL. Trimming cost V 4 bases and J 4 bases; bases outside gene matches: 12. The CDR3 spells CASSLGRGSGKYNEQFF. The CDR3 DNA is TGCGCCAGCAGCCTTGGAAGGGGTAGCGGGAAATACAATGAGCAGTTCTTC.

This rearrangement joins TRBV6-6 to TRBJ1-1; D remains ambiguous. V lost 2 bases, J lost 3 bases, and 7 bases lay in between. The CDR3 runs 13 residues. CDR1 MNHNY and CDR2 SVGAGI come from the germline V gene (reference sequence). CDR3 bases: TGTGCCAGCAGTTACGGGCCCCACACTGAAGCTTTCTTT. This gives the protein CASSYGPHTEAFF.

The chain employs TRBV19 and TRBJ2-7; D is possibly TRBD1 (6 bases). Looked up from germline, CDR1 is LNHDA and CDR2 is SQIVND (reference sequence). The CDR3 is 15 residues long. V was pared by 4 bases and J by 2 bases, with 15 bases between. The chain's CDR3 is CASSNQLTGTYEQYF. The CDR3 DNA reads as TGTGCCAGTAGTAACCAACTAACAGGGACCTACGAGCAGTACTTC.

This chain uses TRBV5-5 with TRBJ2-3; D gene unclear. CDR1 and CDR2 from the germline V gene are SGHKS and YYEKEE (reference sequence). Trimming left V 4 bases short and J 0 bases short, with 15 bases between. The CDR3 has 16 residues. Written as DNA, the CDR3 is TGTGCCAGCAGCGCTGGCAGCAGTCTTAGCACAGATACGCAGTATTTT. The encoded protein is CASSAGSSLSTDTQYF.

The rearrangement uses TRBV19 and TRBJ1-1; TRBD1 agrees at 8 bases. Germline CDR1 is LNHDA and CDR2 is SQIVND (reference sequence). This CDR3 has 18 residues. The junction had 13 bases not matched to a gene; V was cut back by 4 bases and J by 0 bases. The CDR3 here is CASSSYRPGTGVNTEAFF. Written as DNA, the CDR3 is TGTGCCAGTAGTAGCTATCGTCCCGGGACAGGAGTGAACACTGAAGCTTTCTTT.

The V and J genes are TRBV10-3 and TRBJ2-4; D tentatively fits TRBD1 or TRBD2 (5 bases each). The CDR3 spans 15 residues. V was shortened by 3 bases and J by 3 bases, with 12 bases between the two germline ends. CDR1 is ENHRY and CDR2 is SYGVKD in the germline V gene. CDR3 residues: CAISDWEQGKNIQYF. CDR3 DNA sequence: TGTGCCATCAGTGATTGGGAGCAGGGCAAAAACATTCAGTACTTC.